This TCR beta chain was retrieved from a study of cytomegalovirus exposure and HLA in healthy donors. PCR employed 60 Vbeta and 13 Jbeta primers. Method: immunoSEQ multiplex PCR; TCRdb's copy keeps in-frame clones and lacks some. This table has 150,000 to 200,000 clones, 82% appearing once. Study-level results: Highly shared variants forming one cluster were likely a sequencing artifact. There were several of the most significant clusters that appeared linked to common viral pathogens in a later analysis.

The CDR3 is made up of 17 amino acids. Per germline, CDR1 MRHNA and CDR2 SNTAGT. Trimming shortened V by 4 bases and J by 1 base, and 17 bases separated the two germline ends. Healthy bone marrow donors made up the donor group. Note on this clone: Antigen unknown.

This TCR was recovered from a boy aged 2-15 years in good health and CMV-seronegative. This chain joins TRBV6-4 and TRBJ2-4, with D perhaps matching TRBD2 (7 bases). The sample comprised PBMCs. CDR3 in DNA: TGTGCCAGCAGTGCCTACCCGGCGGGGGCGGCCAAAAACATTCAGTACTTC. Protein: CASSAYPAGAAKNIQYF.